A single sample gave rise to the 13 T cell receptor beta chains below, sequenced in a study of blood T cells in healthy people across ages. For the second PCR, which ran for 7 to 11 cycles, a sample-barcoded 5' primer and a J-beta primer mix were used. One entry per CDR3 protein results from TCRdb running MiXCR on the 5' RACE reads. The table shows around 800,000 distinct CDR3 sequences, with about 55% occurring only once. Input material: blood. These receptors were taken from a man at least 80 years old in good health.

DNA of the CDR3: TGTGCCAGCAGCCCCGGGAAGGGGAGGACAGATACGCAGTATTTT. This translates into CASSPGKGRTDTQYF. V and J are TRBV9 and TRBJ2-3, with TRBD2 as a possible D gene (6 bases). V gave up 4 bases and J gave up 3 bases, with 15 bases separating them. The CDR3 has 15 residues. Germline V CDR1 and CDR2: SGDLS, YYNGEE.

The rearrangement links TRBV28 to TRBJ2-5, with D tentatively TRBD1 (6 bases). CDR3 size: 14 residues. The V gene's germline CDR1 is MDHEN and CDR2 SYDVKM. V lost 4 bases and J lost 2, with 11 bases in between. Here the CDR3 DNA reads TGTGCCAGCAGTTCAAACAGGGATCAAGAGACCCAGTACTTC. Protein product: CASSSNRDQETQYF. The full variable domain, completed using reference TRBV28 and TRBJ2-5, is DVKVTQSSRYLVKRTGEKVFLECVQDMDHENMFWYRQDPGLGLRLIYFSYDVKMKEKGDIPEGYSVSREKKERFSLILESASTNQTSMYLCASSSNRDQETQYFGPGTRLLVL.

The chain is built from TRBV29-1 and TRBJ1-2, with D tentatively TRBD1 (6 bases). This CDR3 has 12 amino acids. CDR1 and CDR2 (germline): SQVTM, ANQGSEA. Deletions cut 6 bases from V and 6 bases from J, with 14 bases between. The CDR3: CSVGTQADGYTF. CDR3 sequence (DNA): TGCAGCGTGGGGACACAAGCGGATGGCTACACCTTC.

This clonotype appeared a few times. V and J are TRBV4-3 and TRBJ2-4, with D possibly being TRBD1 (6 bases). CDR1 is LGHNA, CDR2 YSLEER, per germline. The length of the CDR3 is 15 residues. V was trimmed by 0 bases and J by 7 bases, leaving 13 bases between them. The DNA of the CDR3 is TGCGCCAGCAGCCAAGATCTGCGAGGGGGTAACATTCAGTACTTC. Translated: CASSQDLRGGNIQYF.

The chain carries TRBV5-1 and TRBJ2-7; TRBD1 matches at 7 bases. J lost 1 base, V lost 4 bases, and 11 bases had no gene match. Germline V gene data show CDR1 as SGHRS and CDR2 as YFSETQ. The CDR3 is 16 residues long. The CDR3 DNA reads TGCGCCAGCAGCCCACTAGGAGACAGGGTTTCCTACGAGCAGTACTTC. This codes for CASSPLGDRVSYEQYF.

This sequence joins TRBV12-3 or TRBV12-4 and TRBJ1-1; TRBD1 matches 9 bases. The CDR3 runs 14 residues. The ends lost 5 bases at V and 6 bases at J; junction bases unmatched: 7. CDR3 nucleotides: TGTGCCAGCAGTCTAGGACGGGACAGGGCTGAAGCTTTCTTT. Amino acid sequence: CASSLGRDRAEAFF.

V gene TRBV4-2 combines with J gene TRBJ2-6, with 8 bases fitting TRBD1. V was clipped by 2 bases and J by 4 bases; unmatched bases: 19. From germline, CDR1 is LGHNA and CDR2 YNFKEQ. The CDR3 contains 21 residues. The CDR3 is CASSQRTLYQGARAGANVLTF. The CDR3 coding sequence is TGTGCCAGCAGCCAACGAACCCTTTACCAGGGGGCCCGGGCCGGGGCCAACGTCCTGACTTTC.

V usage is TRBV6-6 and J usage is TRBJ1-4; D unresolved. This CDR3 has 15 amino acids. V was pared by 0 bases and J by 7 bases, with 12 bases between. In germline, CDR1 is MNHNY, CDR2 SVGAGI (reference sequence). The DNA for the CDR3 is TGTGCCAGCAGTTACTCGGCCCCCAGTGTTGAAAAACTGTTTTTT. This encodes CASSYSAPSVEKLFF.

V and J are TRBV11-3 and TRBJ2-3, with D possibly TRBD2 on 6 matching bases. The CDR3 is 13 residues long. Germline V gene lookup returns CDR1 SGHNT and CDR2 YENEEA. Trimming removed 4 bases from V and 6 bases from J, with 11 bases in between. The DNA for the CDR3 is TGTGCCAGCAGCTGGACCGGGAGCGATACGCAGTATTTT. Translated: CASSWTGSDTQYF.

The V gene is TRBV21-1, the J gene TRBJ2-4; the table's D gene call, TRBD1, was not cross checked with the DNA. The J call could be wrong; TRBJ2-7 is a better fit for the DNA end. TRBV21-1 has pseudogene status. There are 16 residues in the CDR3. The CDR3 nucleotides are TGTGCCAGCAGTTCAAGTCGAGTACAGGTGGCCTACGAGCAGTACTTC. Its protein product is CASSSSRVQVAYEQYF.

The V gene is TRBV6-1, the J gene TRBJ2-7, with TRBD2 matching 13 bases. The CDR3 spans 16 residues. Germline CDR1 is MNHNS and CDR2 is SASEGT. V trimming: 11 bases; J trimming: 7 bases; junction bases outside the gene matches: 17. The CDR3 loop reads CALQHGTSGIPGEQYF. In DNA form, the CDR3 reads TGTGCCCTCCAGCACGGGACTAGCGGGATCCCGGGGGAGCAGTACTTC.

This rearrangement joins TRBV5-1 to TRBJ2-1, with 7 nucleotides matching TRBD1. Germline V CDR1 and CDR2: SGHRS, YFSETQ. After removal of 4 bases from V and 9 bases from J, the junction contained 7 bases not matched to a gene. This CDR3 comprises 13 residues. CDR3 bases: TGCGCCAGCAGCACGGACAGGCTGGGTGAGCAGTTCTTC. This codes for CASSTDRLGEQFF.

The count of this clonotype is one. CDR3 in amino acids: CSARDNSPNEKLFF. In DNA, the CDR3 is TGCAGTGCTAGAGATAACAGCCCGAATGAAAAACTGTTTTTT. V usage is TRBV20-1 and J usage is TRBJ1-4; D is uncertain. The CDR3 is 14 amino acids. V was shortened by 0 bases and J by 5 bases, with 10 bases between the two germline ends. Germline-derived CDR1 and CDR2 are DFQATT and SNEGSKA (reference sequence).